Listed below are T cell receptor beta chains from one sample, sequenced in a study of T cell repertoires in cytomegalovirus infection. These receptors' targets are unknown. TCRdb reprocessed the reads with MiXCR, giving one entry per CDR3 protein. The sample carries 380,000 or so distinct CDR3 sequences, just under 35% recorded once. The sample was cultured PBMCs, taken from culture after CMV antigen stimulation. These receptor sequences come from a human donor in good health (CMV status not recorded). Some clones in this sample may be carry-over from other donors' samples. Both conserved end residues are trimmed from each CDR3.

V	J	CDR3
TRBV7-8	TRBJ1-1	ASRTRGRGLTEAF
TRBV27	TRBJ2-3	ASNRSIITDTQY
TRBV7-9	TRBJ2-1	ASSLGKGPAGPYNEQF
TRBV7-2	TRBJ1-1	ASSPSRPGGHTEAF
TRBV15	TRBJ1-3	ATRDRPSSGNTIY
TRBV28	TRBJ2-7	ASSRGQYSYEQY
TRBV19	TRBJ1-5	ASRYPGTNSNQPQH
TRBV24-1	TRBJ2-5	ATSEGTEETQY
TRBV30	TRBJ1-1	AWSIDNTEAF
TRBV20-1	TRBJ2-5	SAQTSGKETQY
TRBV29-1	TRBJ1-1	SVAFASLGNTEAF
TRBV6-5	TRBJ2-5	ASSYDGETQY
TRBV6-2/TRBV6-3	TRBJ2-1	ASRRYQTYNEQF
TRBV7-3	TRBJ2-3	ASSSGGVGTDTQY
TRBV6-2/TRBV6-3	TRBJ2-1	ASSYSRRVYNEQF
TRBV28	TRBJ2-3	ASRDSPLSGTLHTQY
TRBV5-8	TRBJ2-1	ASSLQGASYNEQF
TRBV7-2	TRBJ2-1	ASSFGLLYNEQF
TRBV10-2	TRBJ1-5	ASRTGDQPQH
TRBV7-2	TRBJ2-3	ASSLEGRQTSTDTQY
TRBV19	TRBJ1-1	ASTMTGGVILDTEAF
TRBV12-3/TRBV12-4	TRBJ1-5	ASSAQGGNQPQH
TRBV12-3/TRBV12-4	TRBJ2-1	ASSSSGRAGVGDEQF
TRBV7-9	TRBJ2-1	ASSPRLAGSSSYNEQF
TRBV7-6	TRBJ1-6	ASSLQQAFNSPLH
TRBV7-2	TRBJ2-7	ASSRVPSWPYEQY
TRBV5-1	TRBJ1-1	ASSLNTNTEAF
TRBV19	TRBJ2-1	ASSIAVAGGGDEQF
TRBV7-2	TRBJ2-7	ASAPVGSYEQY
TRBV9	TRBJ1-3	ASSVEGARPIY
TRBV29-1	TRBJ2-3	SVSLAGGGSRVYTQY
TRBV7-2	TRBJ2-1	ASSEEEAADHNEQF
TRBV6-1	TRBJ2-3	ASSEAPDTQY
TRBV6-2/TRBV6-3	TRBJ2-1	ASSYPTGTGDNEQF
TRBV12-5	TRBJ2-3	ASGLRQSTDTQY
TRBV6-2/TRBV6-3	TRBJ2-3	ASSPPGTQY
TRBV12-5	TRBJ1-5	ASGLEEGQPQH
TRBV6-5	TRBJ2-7	ASSRPGLGREQY
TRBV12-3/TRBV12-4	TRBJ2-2	ASRARDRARGELF
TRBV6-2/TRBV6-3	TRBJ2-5	ASKGGRVGETQY
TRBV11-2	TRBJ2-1	ASSFSPGRERTYNEQF
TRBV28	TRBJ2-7	ASRRRDMGREGYEQY
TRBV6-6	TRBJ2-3	ASSYPPRDTQY
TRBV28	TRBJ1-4	ASRPGLREKLF
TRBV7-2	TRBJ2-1	ASSLAPLSYNEQF
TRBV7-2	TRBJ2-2	ASKGLAGVLNTGELF
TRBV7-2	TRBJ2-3	ASSTWAGTDTQY
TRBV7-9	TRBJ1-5	ASSPGTGINQPQH
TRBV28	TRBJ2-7	ASTTGTASYEQY
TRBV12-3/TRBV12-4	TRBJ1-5	ASSTGGRQPQH